This entry is about one T cell receptor (beta chain). Trimming pared 0 bases from V and 1 base from J, leaving 10 bases between. Germline V gene lookup returns CDR1 SGHDT and CDR2 YYEEEE. The CDR3 length is 15 residues. Some clones are missing from TCRdb's copy, which holds only in-frame ones; the method was immunoSEQ multiplex PCR. The sample shows tens of thousands of clones, under 85% of them seen only once. The data belong to a study of blood T cell repertoires in COVID-19. The source is a woman of 80 years or more with active or convalescent COVID-19. The chain joins TRBV5-6 to TRBJ1-2; D ambiguous. The specimen was peripheral blood. CDR3 DNA: TGTGCCAGCAGCTTGGCCCCAGGCCATAACTATGGCTACACCTTC. Residues: CASSLAPGHNYGYTF. Full variable domain (rest looked up from reference TRBV5-6 and TRBJ1-2): DAGVTQSPTHLIKTRGQQVTLRCSPKSGHDTVSWYQQALGQGPQFIFQYYEEEERQRGNFPDRFSGHQFPNYSSELNVNALLLGDSALYLCASSLAPGHNYGYTFGSGTRLTVV.